This T cell receptor beta chain was found in a study of T cell responses to AZD1222 COVID-19 vaccine. The wider study: Analysis merged second doses at about 4 or about 12 weeks. Study outcomes and limitations: The study reported that nearly half of spike-specific TCRs target unmutated variant regions. Repertoires were obtained only post-peak T cell response. Donors in the cohort were predominantly white British and more often female, and clonal diversity was possibly underestimated.

The repertoire was sequenced with immunoSEQ multiplex PCR; TCRdb's copy has only in-frame clones and lacks some. This sample carries more than 150,000 clones, over 80% of them seen once, and the ten largest clones take under 8%. Comments on this clone: Antigen unknown.

Germline V lookup: CDR1 MDHEN, CDR2 SYDVKM. Trimming cost V 6 bases and J 3 bases, with 15 bases left between them. The CDR3 sequence is 14 residues long. Specimen: peripheral blood, collected on day 0 of AZD1222 vaccination. The sequence was obtained from an adult in good health. The rearrangement links TRBV28 to TRBJ2-7, with D perhaps TRBD1 (5 bases). CDR3 coding DNA: TGTGCCAGCAGAAACCAAAGGGGTTTCTACGAGCAGTACTTC. It codes for CASRNQRGFYEQYF.